This passage covers 14 T cell receptor beta chains from one sample sequenced in a study of T-cell reconstitution after alpha-beta-depleted transplantation in children. Preparation of the TCRbeta library involved a method that used unique molecular identifiers. TCRdb reprocessed the PCR reads with MiXCR, giving one entry per CDR3 protein. The sample records a few hundred thousand distinct CDR3 sequences, approximately 11% being singletons. The sample was PBMCs from the stem cell graft donor, taken from the stem cell graft. These receptors all stem from a human donor who donated a stem cell graft to a child with acute myeloid leukemia.

This clonotype was detected ten times or more. The rearrangement joins TRBV20-1 to TRBJ2-5, with 8 bases fitting TRBD2. V lost 3 bases to trimming and J lost 5 bases; unmatched junction nucleotides: 5. Germline-derived CDR1 and CDR2 are DFQATT and SNEGSKA (reference sequence). The CDR3 covers 13 residues. The DNA of the CDR3 is TGCAGTGCTAGCGGGAGGGCCGGTGAGACCCAGTACTTC. This gives the protein CSASGRAGETQYF.

CDR3: CASSFNARSAGELFF. The CDR3 coding sequence is TGTGCCAGCAGCTTCAACGCGCGCTCAGCCGGGGAGCTGTTTTTT. V and J are TRBV7-3 and TRBJ2-2; D gene ambiguous. The germline CDR1 and CDR2 sequences are SGHTA and FQGTGA. This CDR3 is 15 amino acids long. Trimming removed 3 bases from V and 6 bases from J, with 14 bases in between.

This sequence joins TRBV3-1 and TRBJ2-7; 12 positions match TRBD1. The CDR3 is 15 residues long. V shed 10 bases and J 2 bases; nucleotides not matched to a gene: 9. From germline, CDR1 is LGHDT and CDR2 YNNKEL (reference sequence). CDR3 nucleotide sequence: TGTGCCACCACCCAACGGGACAGGGGGCCCTACGAGCAGTACTTC. This codes for CATTQRDRGPYEQYF.

There are a few counts of this clonotype. This chain joins TRBV5-6 and TRBJ2-7; 10 bases agree with TRBD1. The CDR3 has 14 residues. Germline values: CDR1 SGHDT, CDR2 YYEEEE. After removal of 2 bases from V and 7 bases from J, the junction contained 6 bases not matched to a gene. The chain's CDR3 is CASSFGTGVWEQYF. For the CDR3, the DNA is TGTGCCAGCAGCTTCGGGACAGGGGTATGGGAGCAGTACTTC. Looking up the rest from reference TRBV5-6 and TRBJ2-7 gives the full variable domain: DAGVTQSPTHLIKTRGQQVTLRCSPKSGHDTVSWYQQALGQGPQFIFQYYEEEERQRGNFPDRFSGHQFPNYSSELNVNALLLGDSALYLCASSFGTGVWEQYFGPGTRLTVT.

The chain carries TRBV5-5 and TRBJ1-5; possible D gene TRBD1, 5 bases. This CDR3 region has 14 residues. The ends were cut back, 0 bases at V and 5 bases at J, with 9 bases in the middle. CDR1 and CDR2 (germline): SGHKS, YYEKEE (reference sequence). The CDR3: CASSLEGIYQPQHF. The CDR3 DNA sequence: TGTGCCAGCAGCTTGGAGGGGATCTATCAGCCCCAGCATTTT. Supplemented by reference TRBV5-5 and TRBJ1-5, the full variable domain reads DAGVTQSPTHLIKTRGQQVTLRCSPISGHKSVSWYQQVLGQGPQFIFQYYEKEERGRGNFPDRFSARQFPNYSSELNVNALLLGDSALYLCASSLEGIYQPQHFGDGTRLSIL.

This clonotype was counted at least ten times. The rearrangement uses TRBV4-1 and TRBJ2-7; D call uncertain. The CDR3 covers 16 residues. Per the germline V gene, CDR1 is MGHRA and CDR2 is YSYEKL. V gave up 0 bases and J gave up 0 bases, with 12 bases separating them. Written as DNA, the CDR3 is TGCGCCAGCAGCCAAGAGTACGGGTCTAGCTCCTACGAGCAGTACTTC. Residues: CASSQEYGSSSYEQYF.

The chain uses TRBV20-1 and TRBJ1-2; tentative D call: TRBD1 (6 bases). This CDR3 has 11 residues. V was clipped by 6 bases and J by 6 bases, with 11 bases between them. Germline lookup yields CDR1 DFQATT and CDR2 SNEGSKA (reference sequence). As DNA, the CDR3 is TGCAGTGCCGAGGACAGCCATGGCTACACCTTC. It translates to CSAEDSHGYTF.

This clonotype was picked up a small number of times. This chain uses TRBV7-6 with TRBJ2-1, with D possibly matching TRBD2 (6 bases). Per germline, CDR1 SGHVS and CDR2 FNYEAQ. CDR3 size: 16 residues. V lost 6 bases and J lost 4, with 19 bases in between. The chain's CDR3 is CASSPLLLARYNEQFF. The CDR3 coding sequence is TGTGCCAGCAGTCCCTTGCTGCTAGCGAGATACAATGAGCAGTTCTTC.

This clonotype was counted a few times. The J gene is TRBJ2-5, the V gene TRBV20-1; possibly TRBD2 for D (6 bases). Germline V gene lookup returns CDR1 DFQATT and CDR2 SNEGSKA (reference sequence). The V and J ends lost 0 bases and 1 base respectively, with 9 bases between them. This CDR3 region has 14 residues. The CDR3 DNA reads TGCAGTGCTAGAGATCCAGCGGGCCAAGAGACCCAGTACTTC. It specifies CSARDPAGQETQYF.

In DNA, the CDR3 is TGTGCCAGCAGTTTCGGGACTAGCGGGATGGGTGAGCAGTTCTTC. As protein: CASSFGTSGMGEQFF. This sequence joins TRBV6-2 or TRBV6-3 and TRBJ2-1; 13 nucleotides align to TRBD2. This CDR3 spans 15 amino acids. Germline assignment: CDR1 MNHEY and CDR2 SVGEGT. Losses at the gene ends were 4 bases for V and 9 bases for J; bases not matched to a gene: 6.

The V call is TRBV5-6, the J call TRBJ2-5; TRBD2 aligns across 13 bases. Germline assignment: CDR1 SGHDT and CDR2 YYEEEE. With V trimmed by 5 bases and J by 7 bases, 5 bases remained unmatched. There are 14 residues in the CDR3. The DNA for the CDR3 is TGTGCCAGCAGTTCGACTAGCGGGGGGTGGACCCAGTACTTC. Encoded protein: CASSSTSGGWTQYF. The full variable domain, rest sourced from reference TRBV5-6 and TRBJ2-5, is DAGVTQSPTHLIKTRGQQVTLRCSPKSGHDTVSWYQQALGQGPQFIFQYYEEEERQRGNFPDRFSGHQFPNYSSELNVNALLLGDSALYLCASSSTSGGWTQYFGPGTRLLVL.

The rearrangement uses TRBV5-5 and TRBJ2-7; D possibly corresponds to TRBD1 (5 bases). The CDR3 consists of 13 residues. The V end lost 6 bases, the J end lost 1 base, and 11 bases lay between the germline ends. CDR1 and CDR2 (germline): SGHKS, YYEKEE (reference sequence). The CDR3 DNA sequence: TGTGCCAGCACCTGGGGCACGTCCTACGAGCAGTACTTC. Its translation is CASTWGTSYEQYF. The complete variable domain, with remaining parts taken from reference TRBV5-5 and TRBJ2-7, reads DAGVTQSPTHLIKTRGQQVTLRCSPISGHKSVSWYQQVLGQGPQFIFQYYEKEERGRGNFPDRFSARQFPNYSSELNVNALLLGDSALYLCASTWGTSYEQYFGPGTRLTVT.

Turning to this clonotype: The junction differs from germline at one of its ends, possibly a read error. V and J are TRBV5-1 and TRBJ2-5; 9 bases line up with TRBD2. Germline V gene data show CDR1 as SGHRS and CDR2 as YFSETQ. The CDR3 contains 16 residues. Here the CDR3 reads CSSSFRLAEGQETQYF. As DNA, the CDR3 is TGCTCCAGCAGCTTTCGACTAGCGGAGGGGCAAGAGACCCAGTACTTC.

The CDR3 is CASSLALGPPEQPQHF. CDR3 coding DNA: TGTGCCAGCAGCTTGGCCTTAGGGCCCCCGGAACAGCCCCAGCATTTT. The chain combines TRBV5-5 with TRBJ1-5, with D uncertain. Trimming left V 0 bases short and J 7 bases short, with 17 bases between. The CDR3 spans 16 residues. CDR1 SGHKS and CDR2 YYEKEE come from the germline V gene (reference sequence).